This TCR beta chain emerged from a study of immune cell composition in non-small cell lung cancer. Looking at the study overall: Tumours were mainly lung adenocarcinoma or squamous cell carcinoma.

Normal lung sampling was at least 3 cm from the tumour, as distant as possible. In regard to this clone: Its antigen is not known.

TCRdb's copy holds only in-frame clones and misses some; the assay was immunoSEQ multiplex PCR. The sample lists around 6,400 clones, 70% to 90% occurring once. The CDR3 is 15 amino acids. V gave up 2 bases and J gave up 1 base; unmatched junction bases: 5. Germline CDR1 SGHRS, CDR2 YFSETQ. Study-wide results and caveats: Tumour-associated clones >0.5% occurred in 25% to 35% of adenocarcinomas, roughly 80% of squamous. Tumour TCR-beta clonality showed no significant link to smoking pack-years.

The sequencing sample was made of non-adjacent lung tissue. The clonotype originates from a human donor with non-small cell lung cancer. This chain connects TRBV5-1 to TRBJ2-5; 7 bases agree with TRBD1. In nucleotides, the CDR3 is TGCGCCAGCAGCTTCATGAGGGGGCCCCAAGAGACCCAGTACTTC. Its protein is CASSFMRGPQETQYF.